Shown below are 27 T cell receptor beta chains from a single sample sequenced in a study. The sorted Tregs were CD4+CD25+CD127-/low cells. TCRdb ran MiXCR on the 5' RACE reads and lists one entry per CDR3 protein. The sample contains a few thousand distinct CDR3 sequences, 55% to 75% of which appear only once. Sequenced: Tregs sorted from blood. These receptors were obtained from a female donor with breast cancer.

This sequence joins TRBV6-5 and TRBJ2-1, with 8 bases lining up with TRBD2. V was clipped by 6 bases and J by 6 bases; unmatched bases: 7. The CDR3 totals 14 residues. Germline CDR1 reads MNHEY; CDR2 reads SVGAGI. The CDR3 nucleotides read TGTGCCAGCAGCGTAGCGGGATTGGGCAATGAGCAGTTCTTC. This sequence encodes CASSVAGLGNEQFF.

The chain uses TRBV7-9 and TRBJ1-1, with a possible D match to TRBD1 (6 bases). From germline, CDR1 is SEHNR and CDR2 FQNEAQ (reference sequence). V was pared by 5 bases and J by 1 base, with 11 bases between. The length of the CDR3 is 14 residues. The CDR3 region has the DNA TGTGCCAGCAGCCCCCCACAGGGGAACACTGAAGCTTTCTTT. Encoded protein: CASSPPQGNTEAFF.

This chain connects TRBV2 to TRBJ2-7; possibly TRBD2 for D (6 bases). The germline gives CDR1 SNHLY, CDR2 FYNNEI. This CDR3 has 15 residues. The V end was cut by 6 bases, the J end by 4 bases, with 19 bases between. The CDR3 region is CASSGISGLGYEQYF. In DNA form, the CDR3 reads TGTGCCAGCAGCGGAATTAGCGGACTTGGGTACGAGCAGTACTTC.

On this clonotype: A read error may produce the germline difference seen at one junction end. The chain has TRBV7-7 and TRBJ2-1; TRBD1 is a possible D gene (6 bases). The V gene's germline CDR1 is SSHAT and CDR2 FNYEAQ (reference sequence). The CDR3 contains 16 residues. The CDR3 DNA reads TGTGCTAGCAGCTTAGCCCCAGGGGTTTTCTACAATGAGCAGTTCTTC. It specifies CASSLAPGVFYNEQFF.

This chain links TRBV12-3 or TRBV12-4 with TRBJ2-4, with TRBD2 identical over 12 bases. The CDR3 runs to 14 residues. The trim removed 5 bases at V and 8 bases at J, leaving 4 bases unmatched. In DNA, the CDR3 is TGTGCCAGCAGTCCAGGGACTAGCGGGCACATTCAGTACTTC. Protein sequence: CASSPGTSGHIQYF.

This clonotype occurred a few times. This rearrangement joins TRBV4-1 to TRBJ2-7; tentatively, D is TRBD1 (8 bases). The CDR3 is 16 residues long. Germline V CDR1 and CDR2: MGHRA, YSYEKL. V was pared by 4 bases and J by 2 bases, with 18 bases between. CDR3 loop: CASSPGGQVATYEQYF. In DNA, the CDR3 is TGCGCCAGCAGCCCGGGGGGACAGGTTGCTACCTACGAGCAGTACTTC.

The chain couples TRBV27 to TRBJ1-2, with TRBD1 as a possible D gene (6 bases). With 0 bases removed from V and 2 bases from J, the gap between germline ends came to 22 bases. The germline V gene encodes CDR1 MNHEY and CDR2 SMNVEV (reference sequence). The CDR3 sequence is 19 residues long. This CDR3 reads CASSLSGAPRLSENYGYTF. The CDR3 DNA reads TGTGCCAGCAGTTTATCGGGGGCGCCAAGACTATCAGAGAACTATGGCTACACCTTC.

V is TRBV20-1 and J is TRBJ2-1; the D is unclear. Looked up from germline, CDR1 is DFQATT and CDR2 is SNEGSKA (reference sequence). This CDR3 spans 15 amino acids. The V end was cut by 5 bases, the J end by 1 base, with 15 bases between. In nucleotides, the CDR3 is TGCAGTGCTGACCCCGAGAGAGCTTCCTACAATGAGCAGTTCTTC. Translation: CSADPERASYNEQFF.

This clonotype was seen a single time. The V call is TRBV7-2, the J call TRBJ2-1; 11 nucleotides agree with TRBD2. Germline CDR1 SGHTA, CDR2 FQGNSA. Losses at the gene ends were 1 base for V and 6 bases for J; bases not matched to a gene: 5. This CDR3 spans 16 amino acids. The CDR3 here is CASSLGLAGGINEQFF. DNA of the CDR3: TGTGCCAGCAGCTTAGGTCTAGCGGGAGGCATCAATGAGCAGTTCTTC.

The chain employs TRBV30 and TRBJ1-2, with D maybe TRBD1 (5 bases). CDR1 and CDR2 from the germline V gene are GTSNPN and SVGIG (reference sequence). The CDR3 sequence is 12 residues long. The CDR3 DNA follows: TGTGGAACGGGGACGGCAGAATATGGCTACACCTTC. It yields the protein CGTGTAEYGYTF.

V usage is TRBV20-1 and J usage is TRBJ2-1; 7 nucleotides agree with TRBD2. V was pared by 5 bases and J by 4 bases, with 14 bases of the junction left unmatched. The CDR3 has 16 residues. Germline loops: CDR1 DFQATT, CDR2 SNEGSKA (reference sequence). The CDR3 bases are TGCAGTGCTGAAGCACCGGGACTATCGGATTACAATGAGCAGTTCTTC. This gives the protein CSAEAPGLSDYNEQFF.

Here the CDR3 reads CASSYTVNTEAFF. The CDR3 DNA reads TGTGCCAGCAGTTACACCGTGAACACTGAAGCTTTCTTT. The chain uses TRBV6-5 and TRBJ1-1; no reliable D call. The CDR3 runs 13 residues. Germline V gives CDR1 MNHEY, CDR2 SVGAGI. Trimming shortened V by 2 bases and J by 0 bases, and 4 bases separated the two germline ends.

This clonotype was seen a single time. The J gene is TRBJ2-1, the V gene TRBV7-9; perhaps TRBD2 as D (7 bases). The germline V gene has CDR1 SEHNR and CDR2 FQNEAQ (reference sequence). V lost 5 bases and J lost 3, with 35 bases in between. This CDR3 has 22 amino acids. The chain's CDR3 is CASSLLGGGGLSPRWIYNEQFF. CDR3 nucleotide sequence: TGTGCCAGCAGCCTGCTGGGAGGGGGGGGTTTGAGCCCCCGGTGGATCTACAATGAGCAGTTCTTC.

This chain joins TRBV12-3 or TRBV12-4 and TRBJ2-1, with TRBD2 identical over 8 bases. Unmatched junction bases numbered 4, after V lost 0 bases and J lost 6 bases. The CDR3 spans 15 residues. CDR3 nucleotides: TGTGCCAGCAGTTTAGCGACGGGGGGGCTCAATGAGCAGTTCTTC. It specifies CASSLATGGLNEQFF.

The rearrangement uses TRBV27 and TRBJ2-3, with TRBD2 matching 13 bases. CDR1 and CDR2 (germline): MNHEY, SMNVEV (reference sequence). V lost 7 bases, J lost 2 bases, and 3 bases stayed unmatched. The CDR3 is 15 amino acids. The CDR3: CASTGLAGFTDTQYF. The CDR3 DNA sequence: TGTGCCAGCACGGGACTAGCGGGGTTCACAGATACGCAGTATTTT.

The J gene is TRBJ1-2, the V gene TRBV7-2; D is perhaps TRBD1 (6 bases). The ends were cut back, 1 base at V and 1 base at J, with 10 bases in the middle. The CDR3 runs to 15 residues. Looked up from germline, CDR1 is SGHTA and CDR2 is FQGNSA. The CDR3 DNA reads TGTGCCAGCAGCTTAGTACAGGGATTTAACTATGGCTACACCTTC. The encoded protein is CASSLVQGFNYGYTF.

To note about this clonotype: This CDR3 fails to terminate in the conserved phenylalanine or tryptophan, so it likely reflects a read error. The chain is built from TRBV6-5 and TRBJ2-7; 9 nucleotides match TRBD1. Germline assignment: CDR1 MNHEY and CDR2 SVGAGI. The CDR3 extends over 14 amino acids. The CDR3, as DNA: TGTGCTAGCAGTTCGGGACAGGGAATCTACGAGCAGTACCTC. Translated: CASSSGQGIYEQYL.

This clonotype was detected only a few times. CDR3 bases: TGTGCCAGCAGACCGCAGGGAGCTGGAAACACCATATATTTT. The encoded protein is CASRPQGAGNTIYF. The chain recombines TRBV5-6 with TRBJ1-3; D is possibly TRBD1 (5 bases). The germline V and J ends were trimmed by 5 bases and 2 bases, with 11 bases remaining between them. The CDR3 has 14 residues. CDR1 and CDR2 (germline): SGHDT, YYEEEE.

The chain carries TRBV2 and TRBJ2-7; no reliable D call. The germline CDR1 and CDR2 sequences are SNHLY and FYNNEI. CDR3 length: 14 residues. V gave up 3 bases and J gave up 0 bases, with 9 bases separating them. This chain's CDR3 is CASSDSRFSYEQYF. The CDR3 DNA follows: TGTGCCAGCAGTGATTCCCGGTTCTCCTACGAGCAGTACTTC.

The chain has TRBV14 and TRBJ2-1, with TRBD1 matching 9 bases. The CDR3 runs to 16 residues. V trimming: 0 bases; J trimming: 1 base; junction bases outside the gene matches: 1. Germline loops: CDR1 SGHDN, CDR2 FVKESK. Written as DNA, the CDR3 is TGTGCCAGCAGCCAAGACGGGACAGGGTCCTACAATGAGCAGTTCTTC. This gives the protein CASSQDGTGSYNEQFF.

V and J are TRBV5-1 and TRBJ2-3; weak D call: TRBD1 (7 bases). Germline-derived CDR1 and CDR2 are SGHRS and YFSETQ. CDR3 length: 16 amino acids. The V gene lost 4 bases and the J gene lost 3 bases, with 18 bases spanning the gap. CDR3 DNA sequence: TGCGCCAGCAGCCTTCGACAGGGCGCGGGGACAGATACGCAGTATTTT. Protein: CASSLRQGAGTDTQYF.

Turning to this clonotype: The junction departs from germline at one end; a sequencing error may be responsible. The rearrangement joins TRBV5-1 to TRBJ2-7, with 7 bases fitting TRBD2. Germline CDR1 is SGHRS and CDR2 is YFSETQ. This CDR3 spans 14 amino acids. DNA for the CDR3: TGCGCCAGCGGCTTGGAAATACGGGGGGACGAGCAGTACTTC. Translating gives CASGLEIRGDEQYF.

This chain links TRBV7-9 with TRBJ2-3; 8 bases map to TRBD2. V dropped 4 bases and J dropped 4; count of bases not matched to a gene: 4. This CDR3 has 14 residues. Germline V gene data show CDR1 as SEHNR and CDR2 as FQNEAQ (reference sequence). CDR3 in DNA: TGTGCCAGCAGCTCGGGACTAGTGGCAGATACGCAGTATTTT. Protein: CASSSGLVADTQYF.

In this sample, this clonotype turned up a few times. The rearrangement links TRBV6-5 to TRBJ1-1; D ambiguous. Trimming took 2 bases from V and 0 from J, leaving 10 bases between them. The length of the CDR3 is 15 residues. The germline V gene has CDR1 MNHEY and CDR2 SVGAGI. The CDR3 DNA reads TGTGCCAGCAGTTACCACGCTGGGGTGAACACTGAAGCTTTCTTT. Translating gives CASSYHAGVNTEAFF.

The chain carries TRBV12-3 or TRBV12-4 and TRBJ2-1, with 8 bases fitting TRBD1. Trimming at V came to 5 bases and at J to 4 bases, leaving 10 bases not matched to a gene. This CDR3 spans 16 amino acids. CDR3 bases: TGTGCCAGCAGTCCTCCAGGGGGCTTCCTTTACAATGAGCAGTTCTTC. Encoded protein: CASSPPGGFLYNEQFF.

The chain has TRBV7-6 and TRBJ1-1, with D unclear. The CDR3 runs to 13 residues. The germline V gene has CDR1 SGHVS and CDR2 FNYEAQ. V lost 6 bases and J lost 4, with 12 bases in between. In DNA, the CDR3 is TGTGCCAGCAGTGCGTGGGAAGGCACTGAAGCTTTCTTT. This sequence encodes CASSAWEGTEAFF.

Here the CDR3 DNA reads TGTGCCAGCAGCCCCGGGACGAGGAGCCAAGGGCCCCAGCATTTT. This translates into CASSPGTRSQGPQHF. The chain carries TRBV6-6 and TRBJ1-5, with D possibly TRBD1 on 5 matching bases. This CDR3 comprises 15 residues. CDR1 MNHNY and CDR2 SVGAGI come from the germline V gene (reference sequence). Trimming shortened V by 6 bases and J by 9 bases, and 21 bases separated the two germline ends.